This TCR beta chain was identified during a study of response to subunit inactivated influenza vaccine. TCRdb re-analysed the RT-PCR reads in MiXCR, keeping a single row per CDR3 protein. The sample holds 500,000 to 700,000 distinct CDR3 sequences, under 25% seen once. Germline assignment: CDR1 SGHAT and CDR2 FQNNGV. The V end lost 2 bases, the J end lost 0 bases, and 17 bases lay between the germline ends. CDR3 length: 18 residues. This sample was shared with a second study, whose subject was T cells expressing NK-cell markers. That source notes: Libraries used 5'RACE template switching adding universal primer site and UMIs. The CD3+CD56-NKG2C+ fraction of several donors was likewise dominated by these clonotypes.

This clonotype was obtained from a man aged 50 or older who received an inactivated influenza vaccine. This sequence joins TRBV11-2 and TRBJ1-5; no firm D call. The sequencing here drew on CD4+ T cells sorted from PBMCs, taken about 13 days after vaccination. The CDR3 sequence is CASSLRSQGIHSNQPQHF. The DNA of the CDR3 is TGTGCCAGCAGCTTACGATCTCAAGGAATCCATAGCAATCAGCCCCAGCATTTT. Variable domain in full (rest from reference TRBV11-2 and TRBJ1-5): EAGVAQSPRYKIIEKRQSVAFWCNPISGHATLYWYQQILGQGPKLLIQFQNNGVVDDSQLPKDRFSAERLKGVDSTLKIQPAKLEDSAVYLCASSLRSQGIHSNQPQHFGDGTRLSIL.